The text below deals with one T cell receptor beta chain. No antigen is known for it. Trimming took off 8 bases at V and 2 bases at J, with 15 bases between the two ends. In germline, CDR1 is GTSNPN, CDR2 SVGIG (reference sequence). This CDR3 comprises 13 residues. The data are from a study of regulatory T cells in long-lasting Graves disease. In the study overall: Over 5 years of antithyroid drugs with positive TSH receptor antibodies was taken to mean persistent Graves' disease.

Building the TCR beta libraries relied on iRepertoire HTBI primers, and CDR3 regions underwent Arm-PCR. Each CDR3 protein is one row after TCRdb ran MiXCR on the multiplex PCR reads. The sample has approximately 690,000 distinct CDR3 sequences, about 30% seen once. Study-level points and caveats: Because few samples were included, accuracy may have been lower. Reduced TCR diversity was observed in persistent Graves' patients versus newly diagnosed patients.

The time point was: persistent/refractory GD, antithyroid drugs over 5 years with positive TRAb. The authors made the TCR library using RNA they extracted from PBMCs. The patients were enrolled through endocrinology in Xi'an, China. The clonotype was recovered from a female donor with Graves disease. The chain couples TRBV30 to TRBJ2-5; weak D call: TRBD1 (5 bases). Specimen: peripheral blood mononuclear cells (PBMCs), collected when the disease was refractory, from a patient treated with antithyroid drugs. CDR3 nucleotide sequence: TGTGCCCCGGTGGACAAAACTCAAGAGACCCAGTACTTC. The encoded protein is CAPVDKTQETQYF.